These 30 T cell receptor beta chains share one sample of origin, sequenced in a study of blood T cell repertoires in COVID-19. Some clones are missing from TCRdb's copy, which holds only in-frame ones; the method was immunoSEQ multiplex PCR. The sample includes about 190,000 clones, about 82% of them seen just once. What was sequenced was peripheral blood. These receptors came from a woman younger than 45 with acute or convalescent COVID-19.

CDR3 protein: CASSQDRDSWRDTQYF. CDR3 DNA: TGTGCCAGCAGCCAAGATCGGGACTCATGGAGGGATACGCAGTATTTT. V and J are TRBV4-2 and TRBJ2-3; a weak D match, TRBD2 (6 bases). The V end was cut by 0 bases, the J end by 6 bases, with 16 bases between. Germline assignment: CDR1 LGHNA and CDR2 YNFKEQ. The CDR3 extends over 16 amino acids.

The chain couples TRBV10-3 to TRBJ1-6; TRBD1 agrees at 9 bases. Germline assignment: CDR1 ENHRY and CDR2 SYGVKD. V lost 6 bases to trimming and J lost 14 bases; unmatched junction nucleotides: 8. The CDR3 length is 13 residues. The CDR3 DNA reads as TGTGCCATCAGGGGACAGGGCGCGAGGTCCCTCCACTTT. Its translation: CAIRGQGARSLHF.

The V and J genes are TRBV7-9 and TRBJ1-4; tentative D call: TRBD1 (6 bases). The CDR3 is made up of 14 amino acids. V lost 6 bases and J 7 bases, leaving 15 bases between the germline ends. Germline V gene data show CDR1 as SEHNR and CDR2 as FQNEAQ (reference sequence). CDR3 DNA sequence: TGTGCCAGCAGACCCTTGGGGGCGGGTGAAAAACTGTTTTTT. As protein: CASRPLGAGEKLFF.

The J gene is TRBJ1-2, the V gene TRBV28; D is possibly TRBD1 (5 bases). CDR1 is MDHEN, CDR2 SYDVKM, per germline. The CDR3 runs 16 residues. With 6 bases removed from V and 5 bases from J, the gap between germline ends came to 22 bases. CDR3 nucleotides: TGTGCCAGCAGACCCCCCCTGGGGCGCGCAGGGTATGGCTACACCTTC. Translating gives CASRPPLGRAGYGYTF.

This sequence joins TRBV19 and TRBJ2-1, with D perhaps TRBD2 (6 bases). Germline loops: CDR1 LNHDA, CDR2 SQIVND (reference sequence). The CDR3 has 17 amino acids. Deletions cut 5 bases from V and 4 bases from J, with 21 bases between. The CDR3 nucleotides read TGTGCCAGTAGTCCCACGAGGGCTAGCGCAACTTACAATGAGCAGTTCTTC. Amino acid sequence: CASSPTRASATYNEQFF.

The rearrangement joins TRBV5-1 to TRBJ2-3; tentatively, D is TRBD1 (6 bases). Germline V gene data show CDR1 as SGHRS and CDR2 as YFSETQ. The CDR3 runs to 13 residues. Trimming pared 10 bases from V and 1 base from J, leaving 13 bases between. The DNA for the CDR3 is TGCGCCGGGAGTGAGGGGGGCACAGATACGCAGTATTTT. Translation gives CAGSEGGTDTQYF.

J is TRBJ1-1 and V is TRBV5-6, with 12 nucleotides matching TRBD1. This CDR3 has 16 residues. J lost 2 bases, V lost 4 bases, and 6 bases had no gene match. In germline, CDR1 is SGHDT, CDR2 YYEEEE. DNA for the CDR3: TGTGCCAGCAGCCTGCCGGGACAGGGGGCAAACACTGAAGCTTTCTTT. Its translation is CASSLPGQGANTEAFF.

The gene calls are TRBV7-2 and TRBJ2-2; no clear D. V was shortened by 5 bases and J by 4 bases, with 8 bases between the two germline ends. The CDR3 length is 13 residues. Germline CDR1 SGHTA, CDR2 FQGNSA. CDR3 coding DNA: TGTGCCAGCAGCCCACCGGGCACCGGGGAGCTGTTTTTT. Its protein is CASSPPGTGELFF.

CDR3 loop: CASSPSRQFTDTQYF. CDR3 bases: TGTGCCAGCAGCCCCTCGCGCCAATTCACAGATACGCAGTATTTT. This chain connects TRBV3-1 (or the pseudogene TRBV3-2) to TRBJ2-3; no clear D gene. CDR1 is LGHDT, CDR2 YNNKEL, per germline (reference sequence). This CDR3 has 15 residues. V was shortened by 4 bases and J by 2 bases, with 13 bases between the two germline ends.

The chain carries TRBV18 and TRBJ2-7; TRBD1 is a possible D gene (6 bases). Germline CDR1 is KGHSH and CDR2 is LQKENI. There are 15 residues in the CDR3. Trimming took off 2 bases at V and 0 bases at J, with 11 bases between the two ends. The CDR3: CASSPDRFSSYEQYF. DNA of the CDR3: TGTGCCAGCTCACCAGACAGGTTTAGCTCCTACGAGCAGTACTTC.

V gene TRBV5-1 combines with J gene TRBJ1-2; tentative D call: TRBD1 (6 bases). The CDR3 extends over 13 amino acids. Germline CDR1 and CDR2: SGHRS and YFSETQ. Trimming shortened V by 3 bases and J by 9 bases, and 15 bases separated the two germline ends. The CDR3 here is CASSSGTLSSYTF. The CDR3 bases are TGCGCCAGCAGCTCCGGGACATTAAGTAGCTACACCTTC.

The chain joins TRBV6-5 to TRBJ2-7; maybe TRBD1 (6 bases). This CDR3 is 13 amino acids long. The V end was cut by 6 bases, the J end by 3 bases, with 12 bases between. In germline, CDR1 is MNHEY, CDR2 SVGAGI. This CDR3 is CASRSTGIYEQYF. The CDR3 nucleotides read TGTGCCAGCAGGTCGACAGGAATCTACGAGCAGTACTTC.

The chain employs TRBV6-2 or TRBV6-3 and TRBJ1-5; possibly TRBD1 for D (5 bases). Per the germline V gene, CDR1 is MNHEY and CDR2 is SVGEGT. The CDR3 loop spans 16 amino acids. Trimming shortened V by 0 bases and J by 3 bases, and 12 bases separated the two germline ends. The CDR3 nucleotides are TGTGCCAGCAGTTACTCGCGGGGCGGTAACAATCAGCCCCAGCATTTT. Amino acids: CASSYSRGGNNQPQHF.

The V call is TRBV18, the J call TRBJ1-5, with 10 bases matching TRBD1. Unmatched junction bases numbered 6, after V lost 3 bases and J lost 1 base. This CDR3 spans 17 amino acids. The V gene's germline CDR1 is KGHSH and CDR2 LQKENI. Written as DNA, the CDR3 is TGTGCCAGCTCACCCAACTTGGGACAGGGGAGCAATCAGCCCCAGCATTTT. It yields the protein CASSPNLGQGSNQPQHF.

CDR3: CASSLSRNGEAFF. DNA for the CDR3: TGTGCCAGCAGCCTATCCAGGAATGGTGAAGCTTTCTTT. The chain recombines TRBV12-3 or TRBV12-4 with TRBJ1-1; no clear D. The CDR3 extends over 13 amino acids. V lost 6 bases, J lost 7 bases, and 15 bases lay in between.

CDR3: CASSRDTSNQPQHF. The CDR3 DNA reads TGCGCCAGCAGCAGGGACACCAGCAATCAGCCCCAGCATTTT. The J gene is TRBJ1-5, the V gene TRBV4-3; tentative D call: TRBD1 (6 bases). Germline V lookup: CDR1 LGHNA, CDR2 YSLEER. V shed 5 bases and J shed 1 base, with 9 bases lying between them. CDR3 length: 14 amino acids.

The CDR3 bases are TGTGCCAGCAGTGAATCAGGGACAGGGTATCAGCCCCAGCATTTT. Translated, it gives CASSESGTGYQPQHF. The J gene is TRBJ1-5, the V gene TRBV2; TRBD1 agrees at 9 bases. This CDR3 is built from 15 residues. Per the germline V gene, CDR1 is SNHLY and CDR2 is FYNNEI. J gave up 5 bases and V 2 bases, and 4 bases lay outside the gene matches.

This chain connects TRBV2 to TRBJ1-5, with D perhaps matching TRBD1 (5 bases). From germline, CDR1 is SNHLY and CDR2 FYNNEI. Trimming stripped 7 bases from V and 11 bases from J, with 21 bases between. The CDR3 covers 14 residues. The CDR3 here is CASMTDIRGGAQHF. The CDR3 DNA reads as TGTGCCAGCATGACGGACATTCGGGGAGGAGCCCAGCATTTT.

The V gene is TRBV18, the J gene TRBJ2-5; D is possibly TRBD2 (5 bases). Germline CDR1 KGHSH, CDR2 LQKENI. CDR3 length: 16 amino acids. The V gene lost 5 bases and the J gene lost 2 bases, with 18 bases spanning the gap. The CDR3 nucleotides are TGTGCCAGCTCAGCTGTTCGGGGAGATCGGCAAGAGACCCAGTACTTC. Translation: CASSAVRGDRQETQYF.

V is TRBV6-5 and J is TRBJ2-3; possible D gene TRBD1, 6 bases. Between the trimmed V and J ends, which lost 7 bases and 6 bases, there was a span of 20 bases. CDR1 and CDR2 from the germline V gene are MNHEY and SVGAGI. This CDR3 has 15 amino acids. This CDR3 is CASTEKGVWRDTQYF. The DNA for the CDR3 is TGTGCCAGCACCGAAAAGGGGGTTTGGCGGGATACGCAGTATTTT.

This clone has only one observation. The chain couples TRBV6-4 to TRBJ2-1, with a tentative D call TRBD2 (6 bases). CDR1 and CDR2 (germline): MRHNA, SNTAGT. This CDR3 is built from 14 residues. Trimming shortened V by 4 bases and J by 8 bases, and 15 bases separated the two germline ends. The CDR3 DNA reads TGTGCCAGCAGTGGGAAAGGGGACTTCGATGAGCAGTTCTTC. It codes for CASSGKGDFDEQFF.

V and J are TRBV5-6 and TRBJ2-7; 7 positions match TRBD1. Per the germline V gene, CDR1 is SGHDT and CDR2 is YYEEEE. The CDR3 is made up of 17 amino acids. Trimming cost V 5 bases and J 5 bases; bases outside gene matches: 19. DNA for the CDR3: TGTGCCAGCAGAAAGAGAGCTGGGGCAGGGGGAAGGAACGAGCAGTACTTC. Translating it yields CASRKRAGAGGRNEQYF.

This clone has just a few counts. V gene TRBV2 combines with J gene TRBJ1-2, with a tentative D call TRBD1 (5 bases). Germline lookup yields CDR1 SNHLY and CDR2 FYNNEI. V lost 4 bases and J lost 2, with 11 bases in between. The CDR3 runs 14 residues. The CDR3 sequence: CASSVYTGNYGYTF. For the CDR3, the DNA is TGTGCCAGCAGTGTTTATACAGGAAACTATGGCTACACCTTC.

V usage is TRBV27 and J usage is TRBJ2-1; 10 bases line up with TRBD2. The length of the CDR3 is 15 residues. The trim removed 7 bases at V and 5 bases at J, leaving 8 bases unmatched. Germline lookup yields CDR1 MNHEY and CDR2 SMNVEV (reference sequence). The CDR3 reads CASIKAGGPDNEQFF. The CDR3 nucleotides read TGTGCCAGCATAAAAGCGGGAGGGCCAGACAATGAGCAGTTCTTC.

This chain joins TRBV6-6 and TRBJ2-7; 9 bases line up with TRBD1. V lost 10 bases, J lost 5 bases, and 15 bases stayed unmatched. The CDR3 covers 15 residues. Germline CDR1 and CDR2: MNHNY and SVGAGI (reference sequence). The CDR3 DNA reads as TGTGCCACCTTAAACCCAGGACAGGGGTCCCACGAGCAGTACTTC. This codes for CATLNPGQGSHEQYF.

The V and J genes are TRBV7-9 and TRBJ2-2; the D gene is possibly TRBD2 (7 bases). The CDR3 loop spans 15 amino acids. The germline V and J ends were trimmed by 5 bases and 5 bases, with 15 bases remaining between them. Germline CDR1 is SEHNR and CDR2 is FQNEAQ (reference sequence). This CDR3 is CASSGTTGRTGELFF. The CDR3 nucleotides read TGTGCCAGCAGCGGGACTACAGGGAGGACCGGGGAGCTGTTTTTT. The entire variable domain, with the rest obtained from reference TRBV7-9 and TRBJ2-2, is as follows: DTGVSQNPRHKITKRGQNVTFRCDPISEHNRLYWYRQTLGQGPEFLTYFQNEAQLEKSRLLSDRFSAERPKGSFSTLEIQRTEQGDSAMYLCASSGTTGRTGELFFGEGSRLTVL.

This chain connects TRBV27 to TRBJ1-5, with D tentatively TRBD1 (6 bases). This CDR3 has 15 amino acids. Germline CDR1 is MNHEY and CDR2 is SMNVEV (reference sequence). V was pared by 6 bases and J by 4 bases, with 16 bases between. The CDR3 DNA sequence: TGTGCCAGCAGACGTGGGGGCGGCAGAAATCAGCCCCAGCATTTT. This translates into CASRRGGGRNQPQHF.

The chain is built from TRBV5-8 and TRBJ1-3; no reliable D call. Germline CDR1 is SGHTS and CDR2 is YDEGEE. The CDR3 has 15 amino acids. V lost 0 bases, J lost 2 bases, and 9 bases lay in between. CDR3: CASSLVRVTGNTIYF. In DNA form, the CDR3 reads TGTGCCAGCAGCTTGGTACGGGTCACTGGAAACACCATATATTTT.

This chain joins TRBV28 and TRBJ2-7; D may be TRBD2 (5 bases). CDR1 is MDHEN and CDR2 is SYDVKM in the germline V gene. This CDR3 is 10 amino acids long. The CDR3 spells CATVRGAQYF. CDR3 in DNA: TGTGCGACCGTACGGGGTGCGCAGTACTTC. The full variable domain, completed using reference TRBV28 and TRBJ2-7, is DVKVTQSSRYLVKRTGEKVFLECVQDMDHENMFWYRQDPGLGLRLIYFSYDVKMKEKGDIPEGYSVSREKKERFSLILESASTNQTSMYLCATVRGAQYFGPGTRLTVT.

The chain carries TRBV9 and TRBJ1-1, with 8 bases aligning to TRBD1. Germline trimming cut 0 bases from V and 4 bases from J; bases unmatched to any gene: 5. The CDR3 spans 15 residues. Germline values: CDR1 SGDLS, CDR2 YYNGEE. This CDR3 is CASSVAGTGGTEAFF. CDR3 coding DNA: TGTGCCAGCAGCGTAGCCGGGACAGGAGGCACTGAAGCTTTCTTT.